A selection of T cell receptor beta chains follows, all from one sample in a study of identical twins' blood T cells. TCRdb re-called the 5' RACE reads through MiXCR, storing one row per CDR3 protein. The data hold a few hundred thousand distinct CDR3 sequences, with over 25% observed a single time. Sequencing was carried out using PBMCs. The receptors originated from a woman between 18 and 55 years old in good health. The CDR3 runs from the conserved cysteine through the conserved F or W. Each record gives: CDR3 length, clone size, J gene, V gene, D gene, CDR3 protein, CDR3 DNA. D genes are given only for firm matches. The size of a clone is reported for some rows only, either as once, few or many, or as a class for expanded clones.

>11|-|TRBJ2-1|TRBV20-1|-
CSAREYNEQFF
TGCAGTGCTAGAGAATACAATGAGCAGTTCTTC
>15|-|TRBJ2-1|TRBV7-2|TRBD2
CASSLLAGAGNEQFF
TGTGCCAGCAGCCTACTAGCGGGAGCTGGCAATGAGCAGTTCTTC
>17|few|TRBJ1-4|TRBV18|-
CASSPLAPGRNNEKLFF
TGTGCCAGCTCACCACTGGCACCGGGACGGAATAATGAAAAACTGTTTTTT
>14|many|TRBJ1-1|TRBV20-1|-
CSARVPGLGTEAFF
TGCAGTGCTAGAGTGCCAGGGTTGGGTACTGAAGCTTTCTTT
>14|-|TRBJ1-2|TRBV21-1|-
CASSESGPCGGYTF
TGTGCCAGCAGCGAAAGCGGGCCTTGTGGAGGCTACACCTTC
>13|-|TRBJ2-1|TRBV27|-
CASSTTPINEQFF
TGTGCCAGCAGTACAACTCCGATCAATGAGCAGTTCTTC
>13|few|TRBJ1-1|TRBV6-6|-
CASSVGGLREAFF
TGTGCCAGCAGCGTTGGAGGGCTTCGAGAGGCTTTCTTT
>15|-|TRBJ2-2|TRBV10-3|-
CAIRTGTSKGGELFF
TGTGCCATCAGAACCGGGACCTCTAAGGGCGGGGAGCTGTTTTTT
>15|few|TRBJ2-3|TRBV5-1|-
CASSLRQGPADTQYF
TGCGCCAGCAGCTTGCGTCAGGGTCCCGCAGATACGCAGTATTTT
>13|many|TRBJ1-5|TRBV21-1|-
CASSKRTGTGIRF
TGTGCCAGCAGCAAGAGAACCGGGACAGGGATTAGATTT
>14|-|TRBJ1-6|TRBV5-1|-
CASSFQNSNSPLHF
TGCGCCAGCAGCTTCCAGAACAGCAATTCACCCCTCCACTTT
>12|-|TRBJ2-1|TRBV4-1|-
CASSQAPGEQFF
TGCGCCAGCAGCCAAGCCCCCGGGGAGCAGTTCTTC
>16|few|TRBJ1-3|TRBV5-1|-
CASSVDSSRSGNTIYF
TGCGCCAGCAGCGTAGACTCGTCAAGGTCTGGAAACACCATATATTTT
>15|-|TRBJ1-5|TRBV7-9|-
CASSSRTMKWWPQHF
TGTGCCAGCAGCTCCCGGACAATGAAATGGTGGCCCCAGCATTTT
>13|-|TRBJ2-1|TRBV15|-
CATSRDKKLEQFF
TGTGCCACCAGCAGAGATAAGAAACTTGAGCAGTTCTTC
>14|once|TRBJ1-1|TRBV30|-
CAWSNVRGDTEAFF
TGTGCCTGGAGCAACGTTCGCGGCGACACTGAAGCTTTCTTT
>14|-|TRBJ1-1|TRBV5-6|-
CATMQGGTRTRAFF
TGTGCGACCATGCAAGGGGGAACACGGACGCGAGCTTTCTTT
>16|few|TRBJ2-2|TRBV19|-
CASSIDRTENTGELFF
TGTGCCAGTAGTATAGATCGGACAGAAAACACCGGGGAGCTGTTTTTT
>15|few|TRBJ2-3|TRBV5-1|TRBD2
CASSLRTSGSDTQYF
TGCGCCAGCAGCTTGCGGACTAGCGGGTCCGATACGCAGTATTTT
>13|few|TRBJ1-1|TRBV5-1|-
CASSTGTDEEAFF
TGCGCCAGCAGCACCGGGACCGATGAAGAAGCTTTCTTT
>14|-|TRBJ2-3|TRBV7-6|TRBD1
CASSWTGDTDTQYF
TGTGCCAGCAGCTGGACAGGGGACACAGATACGCAGTATTTT
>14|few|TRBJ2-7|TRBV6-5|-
CASRWGDLTYEQYF
TGTGCCAGCAGATGGGGGGACCTAACCTACGAGCAGTACTTC
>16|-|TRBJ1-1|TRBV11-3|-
CASSLVVDFLNTEAFF
TGTGCCAGCAGCTTAGTCGTCGATTTCCTTAACACTGAAGCTTTCTTT